The T cell receptor beta chain under discussion was sequenced for a study of blood T cell repertoires in COVID-19. Study-level background: The origin of the acute and convalescent COVID-19 samples was the United States, Italy and Spain.

This CDR3 has 16 residues. Trimming stripped 1 base from V and 10 bases from J, with 17 bases between. In the authors' methods: Nucleated cell counts were estimated from reference gene primer amplification. Measured with immunoSEQ multiplex PCR; TCRdb has only the in-frame clones, and not every one. V and J calls and clone size are copied from that table; D and trimming were computed from the DNA. The table lists about 280,000 clones, 65% to 90% of them singletons. The gene calls are TRBV23-1 and TRBJ1-6, with D possibly matching TRBD1 (5 bases). TRBV23-1 is placed among ORFs of uncertain function. The source is a human donor in a cohort sampled during active COVID-19. The source material was peripheral blood. The DNA of the CDR3 is TGCGCCAGCAGTCAATTCTACACAGGCCAAGGGTCACCCCTCCACTTT. Amino acid sequence: CASSQFYTGQGSPLHF.